The clone carrying this T cell receptor beta chain has just a few counts. Its antigen is unidentified. V lost 2 bases and J 0 bases, leaving 8 bases between the germline ends. The V gene's germline CDR1 is SGDLS and CDR2 YYNGEE. The CDR3 has 15 residues. The data are from a study of beta chain features in type 1 diabetes. In the study overall: Examination covered around 110 million sorted cells spanning all samples. General observations from the study: Moderate yet significant TCRB CDR3 shortening was seen in Type 1 diabetes patients in all four CD4+ subsets. Any HLA-type effect on TCRB rearrangement remained unresolved here.

A single heparinised draw of around 110 mL on average was taken per donor. Via CD45RO/CCR7/CD25/CD127/CD95/CD27, cells of the CD4+ naive, central memory, regulatory and stem cell-like memory subsets were sorted. What was sequenced were expressed TCRB transcripts, since all of the isolated RNA had been reverse transcribed. Repertoires were generated with immunoSEQ multiplex PCR, while TCRdb's copy carries only in-frame clones and drops some. The profile covers 300,000 to 400,000 clones, with approximately 13% appearing a single time and roughly 0.015% taken by the ten largest. The TCR comes from a woman aged 18-35 years with type 1 diabetes. The chain recombines TRBV9 with TRBJ2-2; a weak D match, TRBD1 (6 bases). Material for sequencing was naive CD4+ T cells from blood. The CDR3 region is CASSVGTPNTGELFF. CDR3 sequence (DNA): TGTGCCAGCAGCGTGGGGACACCGAACACCGGGGAGCTGTTTTTT.